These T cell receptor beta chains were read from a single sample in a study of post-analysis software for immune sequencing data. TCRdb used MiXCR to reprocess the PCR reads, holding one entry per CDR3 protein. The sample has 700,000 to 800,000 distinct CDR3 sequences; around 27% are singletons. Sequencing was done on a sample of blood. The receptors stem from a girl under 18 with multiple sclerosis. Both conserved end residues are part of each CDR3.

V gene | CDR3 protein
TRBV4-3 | CASSRGGWNEQYF
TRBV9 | CASSNEGTDTQYF
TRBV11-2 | CASSFALRTTEKLFF
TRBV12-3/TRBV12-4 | CASSLVRTGNYGYTF
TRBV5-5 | CASSLVLAGAGDTQYF
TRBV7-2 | CASSLDRRAAETQYF
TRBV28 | CASRTTVPNVLTF
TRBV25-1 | CASSPGAGYTF
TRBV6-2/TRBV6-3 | CASSYSDNLYEQYF
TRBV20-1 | CSAPGTGTNTEAFF
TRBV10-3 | CAIRQGGNTEAFF
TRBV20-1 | CSATWAGASTDTQYF
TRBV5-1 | CASSFENRYTDTQYF
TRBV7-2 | CASSLVDRGLGIQYF
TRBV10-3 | CAGGTSYEQYF
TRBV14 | CASSQVDRGHYNEQFF
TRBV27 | CASSLSAGGYSNQPQHF
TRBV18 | CASSPPGRAYGYTF
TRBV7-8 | CASSFGSGNTIYF
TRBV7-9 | CASSLGIEGKLFF
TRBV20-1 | CSARPPLGAVSEQYF
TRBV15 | CATSRVGGMSYNEQFF
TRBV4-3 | CASSQAITGGYGYTF
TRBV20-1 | CSARDPTGTVNYGYTF
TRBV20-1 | CSARDSGTGGFNEQYF
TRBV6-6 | CASSYTGRLNEKLFF
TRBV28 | CASSPQREISYEQYF
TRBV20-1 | CSAREIAKETQYF
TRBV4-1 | CASSHGSPANEQYF
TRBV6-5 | CASSYAGFSSYNEQFF
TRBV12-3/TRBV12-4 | CASSPSGAGVMNEQFF
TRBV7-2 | CASSLTGTGAYNEQFF
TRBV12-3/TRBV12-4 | CASRSLAGGFNEQFF
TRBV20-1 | CSASGAQYF
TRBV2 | CASSEDGSFRTAENYGYTF
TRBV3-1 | CASSPLAGVNANTGELFF
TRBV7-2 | CASSPGLAEWYEQYF
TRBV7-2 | CASSPSSGGANEQFF